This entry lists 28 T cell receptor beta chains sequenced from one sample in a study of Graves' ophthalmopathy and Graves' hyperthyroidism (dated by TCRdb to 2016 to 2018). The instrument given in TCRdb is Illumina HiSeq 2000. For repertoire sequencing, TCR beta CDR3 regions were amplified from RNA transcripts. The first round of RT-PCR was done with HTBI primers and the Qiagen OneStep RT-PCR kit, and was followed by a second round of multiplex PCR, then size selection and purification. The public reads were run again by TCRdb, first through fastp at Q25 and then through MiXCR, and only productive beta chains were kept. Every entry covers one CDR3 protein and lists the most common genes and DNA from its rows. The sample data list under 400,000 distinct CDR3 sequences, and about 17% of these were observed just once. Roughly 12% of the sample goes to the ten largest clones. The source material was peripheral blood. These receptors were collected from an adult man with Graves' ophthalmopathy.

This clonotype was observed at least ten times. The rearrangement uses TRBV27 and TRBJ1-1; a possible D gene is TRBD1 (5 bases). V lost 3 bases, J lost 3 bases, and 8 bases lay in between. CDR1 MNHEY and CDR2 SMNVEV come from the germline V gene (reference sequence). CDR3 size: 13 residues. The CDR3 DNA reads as TGTGCCAGCAGTTTTAAAGGGGACACTGAAGCTTTCTTT. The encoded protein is CASSFKGDTEAFF.

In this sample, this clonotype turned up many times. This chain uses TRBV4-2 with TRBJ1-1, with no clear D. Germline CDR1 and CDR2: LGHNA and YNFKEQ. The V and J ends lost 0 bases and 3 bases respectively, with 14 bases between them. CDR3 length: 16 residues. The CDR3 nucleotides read TGTGCCAGCAGCCAAGATCGCGGGCTGGCGTACACTGAAGCTTTCTTT. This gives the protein CASSQDRGLAYTEAFF.

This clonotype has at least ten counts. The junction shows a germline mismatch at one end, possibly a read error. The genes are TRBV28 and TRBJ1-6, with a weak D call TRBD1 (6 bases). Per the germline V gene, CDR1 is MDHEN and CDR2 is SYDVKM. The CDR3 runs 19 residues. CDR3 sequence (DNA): TGTGCCAGCTTATCTCGACAGGCGCCTCCGAACTCCTATAATTCACCCCTCTACTTT. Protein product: CASLSRQAPPNSYNSPLYF.

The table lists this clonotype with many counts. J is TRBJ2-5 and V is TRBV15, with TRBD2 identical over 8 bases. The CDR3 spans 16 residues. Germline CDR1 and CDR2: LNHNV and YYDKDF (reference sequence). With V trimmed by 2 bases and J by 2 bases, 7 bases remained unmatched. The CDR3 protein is CATSRPSGGEQETQYF. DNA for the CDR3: TGTGCCACCAGCAGACCGAGCGGGGGAGAGCAAGAGACCCAGTACTTC. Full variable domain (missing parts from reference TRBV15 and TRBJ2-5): DAMVIQNPRYQVTQFGKPVTLSCSQTLNHNVMYWYQQKSSQAPKLLFHYYDKDFNNEADTPDNFQSRRPNTSFCFLDIRSPGLGDTAMYLCATSRPSGGEQETQYFGPGTRLLVL.

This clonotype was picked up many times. Written as DNA, the CDR3 is TGTGCCAGTAGTATTATGGTCGCGAGCACTGAAGCTTTCTTT. Its protein is CASSIMVASTEAFF. This chain links TRBV19 with TRBJ1-1; D gene unclear. Trimming cost V 3 bases and J 4 bases, with 12 bases left between them. The CDR3 runs 14 residues. CDR1 LNHDA and CDR2 SQIVND come from the germline V gene (reference sequence). Looking up the rest from reference TRBV19 and TRBJ1-1 gives the full variable domain: DGGITQSPKYLFRKEGQNVTLSCEQNLNHDAMYWYRQDPGQGLRLIYYSQIVNDFQKGDIAEGYSVSREKKESFPLTVTSAQKNPTAFYLCASSIMVASTEAFFGQGTRLTVV.

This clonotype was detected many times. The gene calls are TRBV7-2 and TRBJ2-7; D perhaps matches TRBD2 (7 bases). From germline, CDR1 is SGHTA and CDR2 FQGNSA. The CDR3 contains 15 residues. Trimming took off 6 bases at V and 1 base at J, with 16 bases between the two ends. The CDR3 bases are TGTGCCAGCAGTCTAGGGGGGGGCAGGTCCTACGAGCAGTACTTC. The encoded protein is CASSLGGGRSYEQYF.

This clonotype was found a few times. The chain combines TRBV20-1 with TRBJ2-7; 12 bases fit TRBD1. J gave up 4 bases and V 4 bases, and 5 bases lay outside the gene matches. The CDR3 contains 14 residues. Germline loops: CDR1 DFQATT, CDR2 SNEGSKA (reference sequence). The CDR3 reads CSAIPGQGAYEQYF. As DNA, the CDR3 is TGCAGTGCTATTCCGGGACAGGGGGCGTACGAGCAGTACTTC.

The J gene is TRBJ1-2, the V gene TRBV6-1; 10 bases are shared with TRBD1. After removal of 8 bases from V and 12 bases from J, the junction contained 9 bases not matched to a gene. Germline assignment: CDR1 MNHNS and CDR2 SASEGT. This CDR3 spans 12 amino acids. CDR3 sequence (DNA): TGTGCCAGCGAATATGGACAGGGGGGGAACACCTTC. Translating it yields CASEYGQGGNTF.

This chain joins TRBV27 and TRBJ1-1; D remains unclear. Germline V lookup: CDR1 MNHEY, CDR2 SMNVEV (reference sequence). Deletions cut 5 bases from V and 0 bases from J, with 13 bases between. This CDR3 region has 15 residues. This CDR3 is CASSLSPNLNTEAFF. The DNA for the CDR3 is TGTGCCAGCAGTCTAAGTCCTAACTTGAACACTGAAGCTTTCTTT.

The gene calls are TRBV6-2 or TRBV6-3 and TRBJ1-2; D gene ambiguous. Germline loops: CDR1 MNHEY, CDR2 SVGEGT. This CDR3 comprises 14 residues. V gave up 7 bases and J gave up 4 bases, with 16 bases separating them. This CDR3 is CASTESVHAYGYTF. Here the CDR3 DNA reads TGTGCCAGCACCGAATCTGTCCACGCCTATGGCTACACCTTC.

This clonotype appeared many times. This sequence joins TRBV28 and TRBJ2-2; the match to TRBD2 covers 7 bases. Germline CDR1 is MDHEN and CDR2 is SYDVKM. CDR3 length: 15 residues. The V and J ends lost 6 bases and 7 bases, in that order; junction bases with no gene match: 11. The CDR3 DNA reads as TGTGCCAGCAGGCAACTGGCGGGAGATATCGGGGAGCTGTTTTTT. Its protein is CASRQLAGDIGELFF.

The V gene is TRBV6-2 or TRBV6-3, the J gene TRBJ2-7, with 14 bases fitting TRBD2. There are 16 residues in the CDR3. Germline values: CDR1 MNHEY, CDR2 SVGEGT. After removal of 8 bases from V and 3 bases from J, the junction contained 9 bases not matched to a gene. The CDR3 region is CASPPGTSGSGYEQYF. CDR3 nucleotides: TGTGCCAGCCCGCCCGGGACTAGCGGGAGTGGCTACGAGCAGTACTTC.

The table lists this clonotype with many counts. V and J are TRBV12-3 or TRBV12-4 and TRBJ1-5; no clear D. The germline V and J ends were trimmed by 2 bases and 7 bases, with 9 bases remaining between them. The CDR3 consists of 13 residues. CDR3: CASSLSHQQPQHF. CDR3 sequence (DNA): TGTGCCAGCAGTTTAAGTCACCAGCAGCCCCAGCATTTT.

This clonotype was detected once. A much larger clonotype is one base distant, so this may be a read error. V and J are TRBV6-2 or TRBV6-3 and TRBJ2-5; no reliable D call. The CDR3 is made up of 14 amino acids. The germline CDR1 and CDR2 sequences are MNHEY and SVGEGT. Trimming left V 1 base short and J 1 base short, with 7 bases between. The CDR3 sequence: CASSYLGTQETQYF. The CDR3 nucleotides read TGTGCCAGCAGTTACTTGGGAACCCAAGAGACCCAGTACTTC.

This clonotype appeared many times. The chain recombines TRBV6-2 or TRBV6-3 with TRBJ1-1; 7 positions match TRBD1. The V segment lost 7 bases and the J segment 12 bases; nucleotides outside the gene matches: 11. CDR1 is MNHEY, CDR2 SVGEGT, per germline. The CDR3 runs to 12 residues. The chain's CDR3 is CASNTGTVLSFF. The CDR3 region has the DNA TGTGCCAGCAATACCGGGACAGTCCTCTCTTTCTTT.

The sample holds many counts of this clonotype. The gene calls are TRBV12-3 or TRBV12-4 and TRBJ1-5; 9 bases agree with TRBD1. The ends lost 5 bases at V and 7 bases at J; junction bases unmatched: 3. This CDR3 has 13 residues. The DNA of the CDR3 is TGTGCCAGCAGTCAGACAGGGGGACAGCCCCAGCATTTT. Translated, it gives CASSQTGGQPQHF.

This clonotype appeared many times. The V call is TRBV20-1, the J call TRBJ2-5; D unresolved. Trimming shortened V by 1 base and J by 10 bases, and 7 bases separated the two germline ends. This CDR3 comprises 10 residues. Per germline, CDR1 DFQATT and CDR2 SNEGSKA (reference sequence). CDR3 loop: CSARGYIQYF. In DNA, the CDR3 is TGCAGTGCTAGAGGCTATATCCAGTACTTC.

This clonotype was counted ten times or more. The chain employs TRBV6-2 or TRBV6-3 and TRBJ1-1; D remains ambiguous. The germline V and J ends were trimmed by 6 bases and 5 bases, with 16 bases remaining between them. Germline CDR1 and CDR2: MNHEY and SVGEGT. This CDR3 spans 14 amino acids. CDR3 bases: TGTGCCAGCAGCCAAACTTCGGGATGGACTGAAGCTTTCTTT. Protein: CASSQTSGWTEAFF.

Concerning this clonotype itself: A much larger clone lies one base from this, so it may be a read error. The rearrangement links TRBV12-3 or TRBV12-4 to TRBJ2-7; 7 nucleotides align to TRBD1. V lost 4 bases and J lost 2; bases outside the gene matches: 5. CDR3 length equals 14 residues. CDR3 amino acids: CASSSLDRTYEQYF. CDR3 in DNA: TGTGCCAGCAGTTCCCTGGACAGGACCTACGAGCAGTACTTC.

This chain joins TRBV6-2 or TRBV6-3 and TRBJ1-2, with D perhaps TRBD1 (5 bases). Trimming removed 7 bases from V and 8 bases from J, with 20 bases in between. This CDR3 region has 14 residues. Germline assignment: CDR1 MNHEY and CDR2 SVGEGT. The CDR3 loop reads CASNANRIAGGYTF. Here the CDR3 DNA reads TGTGCCAGCAATGCTAACAGGATTGCTGGGGGCTACACCTTC.

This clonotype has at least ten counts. The CDR3 nucleotides read TGTGCCAGCAGCTTAGGGTCTAGCGGGAGAGTCTACGAGCAGTACTTC. This translates into CASSLGSSGRVYEQYF. V gene TRBV11-3 combines with J gene TRBJ2-7; TRBD2 aligns across 10 bases. Germline V gives CDR1 SGHNT, CDR2 YENEEA. Trimming cost V 1 base and J 3 bases; bases outside gene matches: 6. This CDR3 has 16 residues.

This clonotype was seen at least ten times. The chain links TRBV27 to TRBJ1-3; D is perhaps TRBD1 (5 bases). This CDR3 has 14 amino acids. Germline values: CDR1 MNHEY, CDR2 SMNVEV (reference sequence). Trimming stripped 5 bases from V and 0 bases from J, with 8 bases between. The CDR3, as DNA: TGTGCCAGCAGTCAGGGCCTCTCTGGAAACACCATATATTTT. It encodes CASSQGLSGNTIYF.

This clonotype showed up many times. The CDR3 loop reads CATSRDHGGVAYEQYF. The CDR3 coding sequence is TGTGCCACCAGCAGAGATCACGGGGGAGTTGCCTACGAGCAGTACTTC. The gene calls are TRBV15 and TRBJ2-7, with TRBD2 as a possible D gene (6 bases). Germline assignment: CDR1 LNHNV and CDR2 YYDKDF (reference sequence). The CDR3 is 16 residues long. V dropped 0 bases and J dropped 2 bases, with 14 bases sitting between them. The full variable domain, with the rest looked up from reference TRBV15 and TRBJ2-7, is DAMVIQNPRYQVTQFGKPVTLSCSQTLNHNVMYWYQQKSSQAPKLLFHYYDKDFNNEADTPDNFQSRRPNTSFCFLDIRSPGLGDTAMYLCATSRDHGGVAYEQYFGPGTRLTVT.

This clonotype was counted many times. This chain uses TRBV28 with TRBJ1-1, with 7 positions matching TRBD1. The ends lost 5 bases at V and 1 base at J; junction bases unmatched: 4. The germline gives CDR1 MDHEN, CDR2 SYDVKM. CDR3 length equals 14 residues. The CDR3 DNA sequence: TGTGCCAGCAGTATGACAGGGTGGAACACTGAAGCTTTCTTT. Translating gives CASSMTGWNTEAFF.

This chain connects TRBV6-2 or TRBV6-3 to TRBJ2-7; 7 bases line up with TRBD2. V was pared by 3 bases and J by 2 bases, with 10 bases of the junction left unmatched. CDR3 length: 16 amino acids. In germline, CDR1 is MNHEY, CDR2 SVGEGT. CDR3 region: CASSYSGREITYEQYF. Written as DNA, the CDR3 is TGTGCCAGCAGTTATTCCGGGCGGGAGATAACCTACGAGCAGTACTTC.

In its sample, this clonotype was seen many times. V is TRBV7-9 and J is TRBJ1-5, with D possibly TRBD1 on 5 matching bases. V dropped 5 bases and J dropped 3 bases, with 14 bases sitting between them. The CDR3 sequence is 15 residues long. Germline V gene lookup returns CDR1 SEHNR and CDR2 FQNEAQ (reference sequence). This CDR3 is CASSPSGAVNQPQHF. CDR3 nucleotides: TGTGCCAGCAGCCCGAGTGGGGCAGTCAATCAGCCCCAGCATTTT.

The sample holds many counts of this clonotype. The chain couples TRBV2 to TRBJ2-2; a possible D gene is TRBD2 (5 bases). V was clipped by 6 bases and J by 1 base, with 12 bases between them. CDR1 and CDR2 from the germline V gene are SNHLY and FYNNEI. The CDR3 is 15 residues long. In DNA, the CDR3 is TGTGCCAGCAGCCCGATAGCGAGGAACACCGGGGAGCTGTTTTTT. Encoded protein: CASSPIARNTGELFF.

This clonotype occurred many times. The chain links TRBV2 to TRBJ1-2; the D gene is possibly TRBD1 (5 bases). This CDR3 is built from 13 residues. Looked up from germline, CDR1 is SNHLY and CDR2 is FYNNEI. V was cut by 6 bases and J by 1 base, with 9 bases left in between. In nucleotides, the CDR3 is TGTGCCAGCAGCCCAAGGGGTAACTATGGCTACACCTTC. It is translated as CASSPRGNYGYTF.